The 30 T cell receptor beta chains in this list originate from one sample, sequenced in a study of blood T cell repertoires in COVID-19 (TCRdb year 2020). Libraries were constructed by the immunoSEQ multiplex PCR assay. The table comes from immuneACCESS by way of TCRdb, which keeps in-frame sequences with V and J called. Part of the clones is missing from these tables; in studies checked, under half for an unresolved V gene and the rest for unknown reasons. Recorded for this sample are some 320,000 clones; more than 75% of them occurred a single time. The ten largest make up about 7.8% of the sample. The sequenced material came from peripheral blood. Receptor source: a woman aged 45-59 years who had recovered from COVID-19.

The CDR3 DNA reads TGCAGTGTGGGGCCGTCCTACGAGCAGTACTTC. Protein sequence: CSVGPSYEQYF. The chain uses TRBV20-1 and TRBJ2-7; D might be TRBD1 (5 bases). The length of the CDR3 is 11 residues. Germline-derived CDR1 and CDR2 are DFQATT and SNEGSKA (reference sequence). V was trimmed by 7 bases and J by 1 base, leaving 8 bases between them.

The rearrangement uses TRBV27 and TRBJ2-7, with 9 nucleotides matching TRBD1. This CDR3 contains 21 residues. Germline CDR1 is MNHEY and CDR2 is SMNVEV (reference sequence). J lost 6 bases, V lost 10 bases, and 34 bases had no gene match. CDR3 in amino acids: CATRGRARGGGWDRASLEQYF. CDR3 DNA sequence: TGTGCCACTCGGGGCCGGGCTCGAGGGGGGGGTTGGGACAGGGCCTCTCTCGAGCAGTACTTC.

This clone was detected a few times. The chain uses TRBV4-3 and TRBJ2-5, with 7 bases lining up with TRBD2. Germline-derived CDR1 and CDR2 are LGHNA and YSLEER. Trimming at V came to 4 bases and at J to 5 bases, leaving 13 bases not matched to a gene. CDR3 length: 16 residues. For the CDR3, the DNA is TGCGCCAGCAGCCTCGGGCTGGCGGGAGATGAGGAGACCCAGTACTTC. Translation gives CASSLGLAGDEETQYF.

This clone occurred a few times. This chain uses TRBV11-2 with TRBJ1-5; weak D call: TRBD1 (5 bases). Per the germline V gene, CDR1 is SGHAT and CDR2 is FQNNGV. This CDR3 is 14 amino acids long. V was shortened by 2 bases and J by 5 bases, with 10 bases between the two germline ends. Here the CDR3 reads CASSLSSRDQPQHF. Here the CDR3 DNA reads TGTGCCAGCAGCTTATCCAGCAGGGATCAGCCCCAGCATTTT.

This chain joins TRBV19 and TRBJ1-2, with 7 bases lining up with TRBD1. Trimming cost V 7 bases and J 8 bases; bases outside gene matches: 13. This CDR3 spans 14 amino acids. Germline CDR1 reads LNHDA; CDR2 reads SQIVND (reference sequence). The CDR3 sequence is CASNPAGTVWGYTF. The CDR3, as DNA: TGTGCCAGTAACCCCGCAGGGACAGTGTGGGGCTACACCTTC.

The chain couples TRBV28 to TRBJ2-3; D perhaps matches TRBD2 (5 bases). With 4 bases removed from V and 7 bases from J, the gap between germline ends came to 12 bases. Looked up from germline, CDR1 is MDHEN and CDR2 is SYDVKM. This CDR3 has 13 residues. The CDR3 region is CASSSTIINTQYF. Written as DNA, the CDR3 is TGTGCCAGCAGTTCGACTATTATAAATACGCAGTATTTT. Combining the CDR3 with reference TRBV28 and TRBJ2-3 gives the whole variable domain DVKVTQSSRYLVKRTGEKVFLECVQDMDHENMFWYRQDPGLGLRLIYFSYDVKMKEKGDIPEGYSVSREKKERFSLILESASTNQTSMYLCASSSTIINTQYFGPGTRLTVL.

The rearrangement joins TRBV18 to TRBJ1-2; 8 bases line up with TRBD1. V was pared by 2 bases and J by 3 bases, with 5 bases of the junction left unmatched. Germline CDR1 KGHSH, CDR2 LQKENI. This CDR3 is 15 amino acids long. DNA of the CDR3: TGTGCCAGCTCACCAGAGCAGGGGGCTTACTATGGCTACACCTTC. It yields the protein CASSPEQGAYYGYTF. Full variable domain (remainder filled in from reference TRBV18 and TRBJ1-2): NAGVMQNPRHLVRRRGQEARLRCSPMKGHSHVYWYRQLPEEGLKFMVYLQKENIIDESGMPKERFSAEFPKEGPSILRIQQVVRGDSAAYFCASSPEQGAYYGYTFGSGTRLTVV.

This clone was seen a single time. The gene calls are TRBV7-7 and TRBJ2-5; tentative D call: TRBD2 (7 bases). V was shortened by 5 bases and J by 2 bases, with 12 bases between the two germline ends. The CDR3 runs 14 residues. Per the germline V gene, CDR1 is SSHAT and CDR2 is FNYEAQ (reference sequence). The CDR3 region has the DNA TGTGCCAGCAGCACGAGGGGGGGACAAGAGACCCAGTACTTC. The encoded protein is CASSTRGGQETQYF.

The table lists this clone with a count of one. This sequence joins TRBV28 and TRBJ1-4; 8 nucleotides match TRBD1. Germline V gene lookup returns CDR1 MDHEN and CDR2 SYDVKM. Germline trimming cut 1 base from V and 8 bases from J; bases unmatched to any gene: 6. The CDR3 is made up of 15 amino acids. CDR3 in amino acids: CASSLSTGVQEKLFF. The CDR3 nucleotides read TGTGCCAGCAGTTTATCGACAGGGGTCCAGGAAAAACTGTTTTTT.

This clone showed up just once. The chain joins TRBV4-3 to TRBJ2-2, with 8 bases that match TRBD1. This CDR3 is 18 amino acids long. The V gene's germline CDR1 is LGHNA and CDR2 YSLEER. V was clipped by 4 bases and J by 5 bases; unmatched bases: 15. CDR3 in amino acids: CASSRATGERGRTGELFF. CDR3 nucleotide sequence: TGCGCCAGCAGCCGCGCGACAGGGGAACGGGGTAGGACCGGGGAGCTGTTTTTT.

The chain combines TRBV20-1 with TRBJ1-1; 7 bases map to TRBD1. This CDR3 is built from 11 residues. Germline loops: CDR1 DFQATT, CDR2 SNEGSKA (reference sequence). The V gene end was trimmed by 7 bases and the J gene end by 5 bases; junction bases not matched to a gene: 4. CDR3 sequence reads: CSGTQGTEAFF. DNA for the CDR3: TGCAGTGGGACACAGGGGACTGAAGCTTTCTTT.

This chain uses TRBV18 with TRBJ2-7, with a weak D call TRBD2 (5 bases). Deletions cut 3 bases from V and 7 bases from J, with 10 bases between. Germline V gene data show CDR1 as KGHSH and CDR2 as LQKENI. There are 12 residues in the CDR3. CDR3 bases: TGTGCCAGCTCACCTGCCGGGGAAGAGCAGTACTTC. Residues: CASSPAGEEQYF.

The rearrangement uses TRBV6-6 and TRBJ2-7; the match to TRBD1 covers 9 bases. Trimming removed 10 bases from V and 2 bases from J; junction bases left unmatched: 6. The CDR3 consists of 13 residues. Germline CDR1 and CDR2: MNHNY and SVGAGI (reference sequence). The CDR3 here is CATQQGAAYEQYF. The CDR3 nucleotides read TGTGCCACCCAACAGGGGGCAGCCTACGAGCAGTACTTC.

The rearrangement joins TRBV6-5 to TRBJ1-5; D might be TRBD1 (5 bases). Per the germline V gene, CDR1 is MNHEY and CDR2 is SVGAGI. Trimming shortened V by 0 bases and J by 3 bases, and 12 bases separated the two germline ends. The length of the CDR3 is 16 residues. The CDR3 DNA is TGTGCCAGCAGTTACTCAATGCCAGGGAACAATCAGCCCCAGCATTTT. It is translated as CASSYSMPGNNQPQHF.

Only one count was recorded for this clone. V is TRBV29-1 and J is TRBJ2-5; a weak D match, TRBD1 (5 bases). V lost 5 bases, J lost 5 bases, and 12 bases lay in between. The CDR3 runs 12 residues. Germline V gene data show CDR1 as SQVTM and CDR2 as ANQGSEA. CDR3 bases: TGCAGCGTTTCGCAGGGTGTGGAGACCCAGTACTTC. Translating gives CSVSQGVETQYF.

The chain is built from TRBV15 and TRBJ2-3; D is unresolved. The germline CDR1 and CDR2 sequences are LNHNV and YYDKDF (reference sequence). V was clipped by 6 bases and J by 2 bases, with 6 bases between them. CDR3 size: 12 residues. This CDR3 reads CATRHSTDTQYF. The CDR3 nucleotides read TGTGCCACCAGGCACTCCACAGATACGCAGTATTTT.

J is TRBJ1-5 and V is TRBV18; TRBD1 might be the D (5 bases). The CDR3 extends over 13 amino acids. V was trimmed by 4 bases and J by 4 bases, leaving 8 bases between them. Germline V CDR1 and CDR2: KGHSH, LQKENI. The CDR3 bases are TGTGCCAGCTCACAGGACACTAATCAGCCCCAGCATTTT. It translates to CASSQDTNQPQHF.

V and J are TRBV7-9 and TRBJ2-2; 7 bases are a match to TRBD1. The CDR3 runs to 16 residues. Per germline, CDR1 SEHNR and CDR2 FQNEAQ (reference sequence). Trimming cost V 5 bases and J 4 bases; bases outside gene matches: 10. CDR3 bases: TGTGCCAGCAGCCGGGACAGCCCCCGAGTCACCGGGGAGCTGTTTTTT. Protein: CASSRDSPRVTGELFF.

This clone was seen only a few times. V is TRBV25-1 and J is TRBJ1-2; 10 bases line up with TRBD1. The ends lost 6 bases at V and 7 bases at J; junction bases unmatched: 8. Looked up from germline, CDR1 is MGHDK and CDR2 is SYGVNS. This CDR3 has 14 residues. The CDR3: CASRKTGGLVGYTF. As DNA, the CDR3 is TGTGCCAGCAGAAAGACAGGGGGCTTGGTTGGCTACACCTTC.

This chain joins TRBV5-1 and TRBJ2-2; 9 positions agree with TRBD1. Germline assignment: CDR1 SGHRS and CDR2 YFSETQ. V dropped 6 bases and J dropped 7; count of bases not matched to a gene: 7. The CDR3 runs to 14 residues. The CDR3 DNA sequence: TGCGCCAGCACCACCGGGACAGGGCTCGGGGAGCTGTTTTTT. Its protein product is CASTTGTGLGELFF.

V gene TRBV19 combines with J gene TRBJ2-7; D not certain. The CDR3 covers 14 residues. Trimming took off 5 bases at V and 0 bases at J, with 11 bases between the two ends. The germline V gene encodes CDR1 LNHDA and CDR2 SQIVND (reference sequence). CDR3 sequence: CASSARLDSYEQYF. The CDR3 coding sequence is TGTGCCAGTAGTGCGCGGTTAGACTCCTACGAGCAGTACTTC.

This clone has just one count. J is TRBJ1-4 and V is TRBV9; 7 bases line up with TRBD1. This CDR3 comprises 17 residues. Germline CDR1 is SGDLS and CDR2 is YYNGEE. The V segment lost 3 bases and the J segment 8 bases; nucleotides outside the gene matches: 16. For the CDR3, the DNA is TGTGCCAGCAGCGGACATGGTGGAGGGGGCGGTAGGGAAAAACTGTTTTTT. It translates to CASSGHGGGGGREKLFF.

The genes are TRBV4-3 and TRBJ1-2, with D perhaps TRBD1 (6 bases). Germline CDR1 reads LGHNA; CDR2 reads YSLEER. The CDR3 consists of 14 residues. V was pared by 4 bases and J by 2 bases, with 11 bases between. CDR3 amino acids: CASSPGQPNYGYTF. CDR3 bases: TGCGCCAGCAGCCCGGGACAACCGAACTATGGCTACACCTTC.

The V and J genes are TRBV7-2 and TRBJ2-3; 11 nucleotides agree with TRBD1. Looked up from germline, CDR1 is SGHTA and CDR2 is FQGNSA. The V gene end was trimmed by 5 bases and the J gene end by 4 bases; junction bases not matched to a gene: 5. CDR3 length: 15 residues. The CDR3 here is CASSEDRGQADTQYF. The CDR3 coding sequence is TGTGCCAGCAGCGAGGACAGGGGGCAGGCAGATACGCAGTATTTT.

V gene TRBV9 combines with J gene TRBJ1-6; D gene uncertain. From germline, CDR1 is SGDLS and CDR2 YYNGEE. Trimming removed 2 bases from V and 6 bases from J, with 9 bases in between. The CDR3 contains 14 residues. The CDR3 here is CASSVTEGNSPLHF. In DNA form, the CDR3 reads TGTGCCAGCAGCGTTACTGAGGGTAATTCACCCCTCCACTTT.

The V gene is TRBV11-2, the J gene TRBJ2-7; 7 positions agree with TRBD2. The J segment lost 4 bases and the V segment lost 4 bases, leaving 7 bases of the junction unmatched. Looked up from germline, CDR1 is SGHAT and CDR2 is FQNNGV. The CDR3 covers 14 residues. The CDR3 DNA reads TGTGCCAGCAGCTCGCTAGCGGCCTGGTACGAGCAGTACTTC. It encodes CASSSLAAWYEQYF.

The rearrangement links TRBV9 to TRBJ2-1, with 10 bases that match TRBD2. The CDR3 has 15 amino acids. V gave up 2 bases and J gave up 12 bases; unmatched junction bases: 11. Germline CDR1 is SGDLS and CDR2 is YYNGEE. This CDR3 reads CASSVSSGRGVWQFF. CDR3 sequence (DNA): TGTGCCAGCAGCGTGTCCAGCGGGAGGGGAGTTTGGCAGTTCTTC.

The chain links TRBV7-8 to TRBJ2-7; 8 positions match TRBD2. V shed 3 bases, J shed 1 base, and the junction held 5 bases outside the gene matches. The CDR3 extends over 15 amino acids. CDR1 is SGHVS, CDR2 FQNEAQ, per germline. The CDR3 nucleotides are TGTGCCAGCAGCTTGGGGACTAGTCGGTCCTACGAGCAGTACTTC. Its protein is CASSLGTSRSYEQYF.

Worth noting for this clone: The same CDR3 arises from other DNA sequences in this sample as well. The chain couples TRBV5-1 to TRBJ2-7; 12 nucleotides match TRBD2. The CDR3 extends over 15 amino acids. Germline V gene data show CDR1 as SGHRS and CDR2 as YFSETQ. V lost 0 bases, J lost 3 bases, and 1 base stayed unmatched. In DNA, the CDR3 is TGCGCCAGCAGCTTGGGACTAGCGGGAGTCTACGAGCAGTACTTC. Protein sequence: CASSLGLAGVYEQYF.

The V call is TRBV19, the J call TRBJ1-2, with TRBD1 matching 7 bases. The CDR3 length is 13 residues. Trimming at V came to 3 bases and at J to 8 bases, leaving 6 bases not matched to a gene. CDR1 and CDR2 from the germline V gene are LNHDA and SQIVND (reference sequence). The CDR3 here is CASSILRTGGYTF. The CDR3 DNA sequence: TGTGCCAGTAGTATCCTCCGGACAGGCGGCTACACCTTC.